The 21 T cell receptor beta chains below come from one sample, sequenced in a study of blood T cell repertoires in COVID-19. The data were produced by immunoSEQ multiplex PCR, yet TCRdb's version contains in-frame clones alone and is incomplete. The profile covers under 300,000 clones, with 90% to 95% appearing a single time and under 2.5% taken by the ten largest. The sample was PBMCs or T cells enriched from blood (not recorded which). These receptors originate from a woman aged 18-29 years who had recovered from COVID-19.

V usage is TRBV7-3 and J usage is TRBJ2-5; TRBD2 agrees at 10 bases. J gave up 5 bases and V 3 bases, and 3 bases lay outside the gene matches. Germline CDR1 is SGHTA and CDR2 is FQGTGA. The CDR3 length is 14 residues. CDR3 amino acids: CASSLSGGAETQYF. CDR3 in DNA: TGTGCCAGCAGCTTGAGCGGGGGGGCGGAGACCCAGTACTTC.

This chain's CDR3 is CASSFGPPGEKLFF. In DNA, the CDR3 is TGTGCCAGCAGTTTTGGGCCTCCTGGTGAAAAACTGTTTTTT. The chain recombines TRBV28 with TRBJ1-4; D is undetermined. The CDR3 consists of 14 residues. CDR1 is MDHEN and CDR2 is SYDVKM in the germline V gene. V gave up 3 bases and J gave up 7 bases, with 12 bases separating them.

The J gene is TRBJ1-2, the V gene TRBV29-1; D gene uncertain. The CDR3 length is 12 residues. Per germline, CDR1 SQVTM and CDR2 ANQGSEA. Trimming shortened V by 7 bases and J by 2 bases, and 11 bases separated the two germline ends. CDR3 nucleotides: TGCAGCGCCGGTAGCCAGAACTATGGCTACACCTTC. It translates to CSAGSQNYGYTF.

This clone was counted once. This sequence joins TRBV12-5 and TRBJ2-7; D ambiguous. Germline V CDR1 and CDR2: LGHNT, FRNRAP. This CDR3 has 12 residues. Trimming shortened V by 6 bases and J by 2 bases, and 8 bases separated the two germline ends. CDR3 protein: CASGLQTYEQYF. CDR3 DNA: TGTGCTAGTGGGCTTCAGACCTACGAGCAGTACTTC.

This clone appeared a few times. The chain couples TRBV6-5 to TRBJ1-6; a possible D gene is TRBD1 (6 bases). The ends were cut back, 6 bases at V and 7 bases at J, with 16 bases in the middle. The germline V gene has CDR1 MNHEY and CDR2 SVGAGI. The CDR3 has 15 amino acids. Written as DNA, the CDR3 is TGTGCCAGCAGGTTATTAGGACAGACAAATTCACCCCTCCACTTT. Its translation is CASRLLGQTNSPLHF.

J is TRBJ2-3 and V is TRBV27, with 14 positions matching TRBD2. The CDR3 has 16 amino acids. V was pared by 4 bases and J by 2 bases, with 2 bases of the junction left unmatched. Germline CDR1 reads MNHEY; CDR2 reads SMNVEV (reference sequence). DNA for the CDR3: TGTGCCAGCAGTTGGACTAGCGGGGGGCACACAGATACGCAGTATTTT. Translating it yields CASSWTSGGHTDTQYF.

This rearrangement joins TRBV28 to TRBJ1-1; 8 positions agree with TRBD1. CDR3 size: 14 residues. The J segment lost 4 bases and the V segment lost 4 bases, leaving 5 bases of the junction unmatched. From germline, CDR1 is MDHEN and CDR2 SYDVKM. The CDR3 reads CASSSGGTVTEAFF. The CDR3, as DNA: TGTGCCAGCAGTTCAGGGGGCACAGTCACTGAAGCTTTCTTT.

V usage is TRBV3-1 (or the pseudogene TRBV3-2) and J usage is TRBJ2-7; D perhaps matches TRBD2 (5 bases). This CDR3 contains 15 residues. V dropped 0 bases and J dropped 0 bases, with 9 bases sitting between them. Germline V gene data show CDR1 as LGHDT and CDR2 as YNNKEL (reference sequence). CDR3 bases: TGTGCCAGCAGCCAAGATATAGCGAGCTCCTACGAGCAGTACTTC. Translated, it gives CASSQDIASSYEQYF.

CDR3 DNA: TGTGCCAGCAGCCCATCGGGGGGGGGAGATACGCAGTATTTT. This codes for CASSPSGGGDTQYF. The rearrangement links TRBV14 to TRBJ2-3; TRBD2 matches 8 bases. The CDR3 covers 14 residues. Germline trimming cut 4 bases from V and 5 bases from J; bases unmatched to any gene: 5. The germline V gene has CDR1 SGHDN and CDR2 FVKESK.

The genes are TRBV9 and TRBJ2-7, with D uncertain. In germline, CDR1 is SGDLS, CDR2 YYNGEE. CDR3 length: 15 residues. V lost 0 bases and J 3 bases, leaving 13 bases between the germline ends. The CDR3 nucleotides read TGTGCCAGCAGCGTAGAAGAAGCCAACCTCTACGAGCAGTACTTC. Encoded protein: CASSVEEANLYEQYF.

J is TRBJ2-3 and V is TRBV9, with 7 bases aligning to TRBD2. After removal of 0 bases from V and 4 bases from J, the junction contained 8 bases not matched to a gene. The CDR3 has 16 amino acids. Germline-derived CDR1 and CDR2 are SGDLS and YYNGEE. The CDR3 coding sequence is TGTGCCAGCAGCGTAGAGGTGGGAGGGCCTTCAGATACGCAGTATTTT. It is translated as CASSVEVGGPSDTQYF.

The chain combines TRBV24-1 with TRBJ2-1, with D perhaps matching TRBD2 (6 bases). This CDR3 has 15 residues. Germline V gene sequence: CDR1 KGHDR, CDR2 SFDVKD. V was shortened by 3 bases and J by 1 base, with 9 bases between the two germline ends. CDR3 nucleotides: TGTGCCACCAGTGATCCGGGGGAGTCCTACAATGAGCAGTTCTTC. Amino acids: CATSDPGESYNEQFF.

The chain carries TRBV29-1 and TRBJ2-7; 8 bases fit TRBD1. The J segment lost 5 bases and the V segment lost 6 bases, leaving 12 bases of the junction unmatched. This CDR3 is 14 amino acids long. The germline gives CDR1 SQVTM, CDR2 ANQGSEA. CDR3 DNA sequence: TGCAGCGTCGACCCAGCCGGACAGGGCGACGAGCAGTACTTC. Translation: CSVDPAGQGDEQYF.

The J gene is TRBJ2-2, the V gene TRBV10-3; 9 nucleotides match TRBD2. This CDR3 region has 16 residues. J gave up 5 bases and V 6 bases, and 10 bases lay outside the gene matches. Germline values: CDR1 ENHRY, CDR2 SYGVKD. CDR3 region: CAISGFPSGKTGELFF. The CDR3 DNA is TGTGCCATCAGCGGGTTTCCTAGCGGGAAGACCGGGGAGCTGTTTTTT.

This sequence joins TRBV19 and TRBJ1-6; 8 positions agree with TRBD1. This CDR3 is built from 15 residues. After removal of 5 bases from V and 7 bases from J, the junction contained 7 bases not matched to a gene. The V gene's germline CDR1 is LNHDA and CDR2 SQIVND (reference sequence). CDR3: CASSPGQGWNSPLHF. In DNA, the CDR3 is TGTGCCAGTAGTCCCGGACAGGGATGGAATTCACCCCTCCACTTT.

The rearrangement links TRBV6-5 to TRBJ1-2, with 9 bases lining up with TRBD1. The CDR3 extends over 12 amino acids. Per the germline V gene, CDR1 is MNHEY and CDR2 is SVGAGI. V lost 6 bases, J lost 7 bases, and 3 bases stayed unmatched. In DNA form, the CDR3 reads TGTGCCAGCAGGGAGACAGGGGGTGGCTACACCTTC. Translation gives CASRETGGGYTF.

The V and J genes are TRBV28 and TRBJ1-5; 7 nucleotides align to TRBD1. V was clipped by 5 bases and J by 5 bases; unmatched bases: 6. This CDR3 spans 14 amino acids. The germline V gene has CDR1 MDHEN and CDR2 SYDVKM. The CDR3 region is CASSGTETHQPQHF. CDR3 sequence (DNA): TGTGCCAGCAGTGGGACAGAAACTCATCAGCCCCAGCATTTT.

This clone was seen just once. The V and J genes are TRBV3-1 (or the pseudogene TRBV3-2) and TRBJ1-5, with a possible D match to TRBD1 (5 bases). This CDR3 has 16 amino acids. CDR1 and CDR2 from the germline V gene are LGHDT and YNNKEL (reference sequence). V was trimmed by 0 bases and J by 9 bases, leaving 18 bases between them. CDR3 loop: CASSQEPTGVIGPQHF. The CDR3 nucleotides are TGTGCCAGCAGCCAAGAACCCACGGGGGTAATCGGGCCCCAGCATTTT.

The chain employs TRBV19 and TRBJ1-4; D is unclear. V was clipped by 3 bases and J by 8 bases, with 7 bases between them. The CDR3 runs to 12 residues. Germline-derived CDR1 and CDR2 are LNHDA and SQIVND (reference sequence). Here the CDR3 DNA reads TGTGCCAGTAGTATTTGGAGGGAAAAACTGTTTTTT. Encoded protein: CASSIWREKLFF.

The table lists this clone with a count of one. The chain employs TRBV7-2 and TRBJ2-1; D possibly corresponds to TRBD1 (5 bases). The V end was cut by 5 bases, the J end by 9 bases, with 11 bases between. The CDR3 runs to 12 residues. Germline-derived CDR1 and CDR2 are SGHTA and FQGNSA. In DNA, the CDR3 is TGTGCCAGCAGCAAAGGGGTGGTTGAGCAGTTCTTC. Protein sequence: CASSKGVVEQFF.

The chain links TRBV28 to TRBJ1-1, with a weak D call TRBD1 (6 bases). CDR3 length: 14 residues. V gave up 3 bases and J gave up 4 bases, with 12 bases separating them. Germline V CDR1 and CDR2: MDHEN, SYDVKM. CDR3 residues: CASSFEGVFTEAFF. The CDR3 DNA reads TGTGCCAGCAGTTTTGAGGGGGTATTCACTGAAGCTTTCTTT.